These 28 T cell receptor beta chains originate from one sample sequenced in a study of control samples from healthy donors and cancer patients (TCRdb year 2020). To prepare the library, the immunoSEQ multiplex PCR assay was applied. Entries here come from immuneACCESS through TCRdb and include only in-frame sequences with V and J called. Some clones fail to appear in such tables; in the studies checked, an unresolved V gene covers under half of the shortfall, and the cause of the remainder is unknown. The sample contains over 100,000 clones, just over 90% of them found a single time. Of the sample, 4% to 4.5% is held by the ten largest clones. The material sequenced was blood. The source is a human donor in good health. The donor label of this sample is uncertain.

V and J are TRBV6-1 and TRBJ2-5, with TRBD2 identical over 7 bases. The CDR3 is 16 amino acids. Looked up from germline, CDR1 is MNHNS and CDR2 is SASEGT. Trimming at V came to 2 bases and at J to 4 bases, leaving 10 bases not matched to a gene. The CDR3 region is CASSEIFGGEGETQYF. CDR3 bases: TGTGCCAGCAGTGAAATATTTGGGGGGGAGGGAGAGACCCAGTACTTC.

This chain uses TRBV2 with TRBJ1-5, with D tentatively TRBD1 (5 bases). CDR3 length equals 18 residues. Germline CDR1 reads SNHLY; CDR2 reads FYNNEI. V was cut by 1 base and J by 0 bases, with 16 bases left in between. CDR3 DNA: TGTGCCAGCAGTGAAGGCCGGGGCGCTGACTATAGCAATCAGCCCCAGCATTTT. This translates into CASSEGRGADYSNQPQHF. Together with reference TRBV2 and TRBJ1-5, the CDR3 gives the full variable domain: EPEVTQTPSHQVTQMGQEVILRCVPISNHLYFYWYRQILGQKVEFLVSFYNNEISEKSEIFDDQFSVERPDGSNFTLKIRSTKLEDSAMYFCASSEGRGADYSNQPQHFGDGTRLSIL.

The V gene is TRBV19, the J gene TRBJ2-3; D may match TRBD1 or TRBD2 (6 bases each). This CDR3 has 15 amino acids. Germline CDR1 reads LNHDA; CDR2 reads SQIVND (reference sequence). The V gene lost 6 bases and the J gene lost 6 bases, with 19 bases spanning the gap. Written as DNA, the CDR3 is TGTGCCAGTAGCCCGGTGGAGGGCAGGGGCGATACGCAGTATTTT. Its protein product is CASSPVEGRGDTQYF.

The CDR3 bases are TGTGCCACCAGTGATATAGGTTACGAGCAGTACTTC. This sequence encodes CATSDIGYEQYF. The V call is TRBV24-1, the J call TRBJ2-7; D is ambiguous. Trimming took off 3 bases at V and 4 bases at J, with 6 bases between the two ends. The germline CDR1 and CDR2 sequences are KGHDR and SFDVKD. The CDR3 runs to 12 residues.

V is TRBV6-5 and J is TRBJ1-5; D not certain. This CDR3 has 13 amino acids. CDR1 MNHEY and CDR2 SVGAGI come from the germline V gene. Trimming took 4 bases from V and 4 from J, leaving 8 bases between them. The CDR3 DNA sequence: TGTGCCAGCAGTTTCAAGGGAAATCAGCCCCAGCATTTT. Encoded protein: CASSFKGNQPQHF.

V and J are TRBV12-3 or TRBV12-4 and TRBJ2-5; 7 bases map to TRBD1. V dropped 2 bases and J dropped 5; count of bases not matched to a gene: 2. This CDR3 region has 13 residues. CDR3 in amino acids: CASSLTGVETQYF. In DNA, the CDR3 is TGTGCCAGCAGTTTAACAGGGGTTGAGACCCAGTACTTC.

V usage is TRBV2 and J usage is TRBJ1-1; D uncertain. V was shortened by 6 bases and J by 0 bases, with 8 bases between the two germline ends. Germline V gene data show CDR1 as SNHLY and CDR2 as FYNNEI. CDR3 length: 13 residues. The CDR3: CASRVGMNTEAFF. The CDR3 coding sequence is TGTGCCAGCAGGGTGGGGATGAACACTGAAGCTTTCTTT.

The chain recombines TRBV12-3 or TRBV12-4 with TRBJ1-1; D perhaps matches TRBD1 (5 bases). CDR3 length: 12 residues. Deletions cut 6 bases from V and 9 bases from J, with 14 bases between. The CDR3 spells CASRYHPGQAFF. The CDR3 DNA is TGTGCCAGCAGATACCACCCGGGACAAGCTTTCTTT.

This clone was seen more than once but under ten times. The chain recombines TRBV30 with TRBJ1-5; D remains unclear. V shed 1 base and J shed 3 bases, with 13 bases lying between them. Germline V lookup: CDR1 GTSNPN, CDR2 SVGIG (reference sequence). This CDR3 comprises 15 residues. As DNA, the CDR3 is TGTGCCTGGAGTGGTTCCGGCGGGAACAATCAGCCCCAGCATTTT. It codes for CAWSGSGGNNQPQHF.

This chain connects TRBV10-3 to TRBJ2-1; D is possibly TRBD1 (6 bases). CDR1 is ENHRY, CDR2 SYGVKD, per germline. Trimming shortened V by 6 bases and J by 5 bases, and 20 bases separated the two germline ends. CDR3 length: 16 residues. This CDR3 reads CAIRTQGTLDHNEQFF. In nucleotides, the CDR3 is TGTGCCATCAGGACTCAGGGGACCTTAGATCACAATGAGCAGTTCTTC.

The rearrangement links TRBV5-1 to TRBJ1-1; no reliable D call. The germline CDR1 and CDR2 sequences are SGHRS and YFSETQ. This CDR3 contains 15 residues. Trimming took off 4 bases at V and 6 bases at J, with 19 bases between the two ends. CDR3 DNA: TGCGCCAGCAGCCTGGACTCCAGCGAACTGGCTGAAGCTTTCTTT. Its protein is CASSLDSSELAEAFF.

CDR3 in amino acids: CASDRGTVSNQPQHF. CDR3 nucleotide sequence: TGTGCCAGCGACAGGGGGACTGTGAGCAATCAGCCCCAGCATTTT. The chain combines TRBV19 with TRBJ1-5, with TRBD1 identical over 9 bases. V shed 9 bases and J 1 base; nucleotides not matched to a gene: 7. Germline V CDR1 and CDR2: LNHDA, SQIVND (reference sequence). There are 15 residues in the CDR3.

The chain uses TRBV10-3 and TRBJ1-1; 7 bases match TRBD1. The ends lost 4 bases at V and 0 bases at J; junction bases unmatched: 2. CDR1 is ENHRY and CDR2 is SYGVKD in the germline V gene. This CDR3 region has 14 residues. The CDR3 reads CAISGQGMNTEAFF. For the CDR3, the DNA is TGTGCCATCAGTGGACAGGGTATGAACACTGAAGCTTTCTTT.

The chain links TRBV30 to TRBJ2-1; unclear D gene. Germline CDR1 GTSNPN, CDR2 SVGIG (reference sequence). CDR3 length equals 17 residues. The V end lost 3 bases, the J end lost 5 bases, and 23 bases lay between the germline ends. CDR3 nucleotide sequence: TGTGCCTGGAGCGAAAACTTCAGACACCCTGGGGACAATGAGCAGTTCTTC. Translating it yields CAWSENFRHPGDNEQFF.

The table lists this clone with a count of one. This chain uses TRBV11-2 with TRBJ1-1; 8 bases agree with TRBD1. J gave up 1 base and V 4 bases, and 5 bases lay outside the gene matches. The length of the CDR3 is 15 residues. The germline CDR1 and CDR2 sequences are SGHAT and FQNNGV. The CDR3 bases are TGTGCCAGCAGCTCGGCCGGGACAGGGAACACTGAAGCTTTCTTT. It specifies CASSSAGTGNTEAFF.

The V gene is TRBV10-3, the J gene TRBJ2-2; a possible D gene is TRBD2 (5 bases). V was pared by 7 bases and J by 1 base, with 13 bases between. The CDR3 length is 15 residues. The germline V gene encodes CDR1 ENHRY and CDR2 SYGVKD. The chain's CDR3 is CAINNERQNTGELFF. CDR3 sequence (DNA): TGTGCCATCAACAATGAGCGGCAGAACACCGGGGAGCTGTTTTTT.

This clone was recorded once. This rearrangement joins TRBV10-3 to TRBJ1-3; D unclear. Germline CDR1 is ENHRY and CDR2 is SYGVKD. V lost 5 bases, J lost 0 bases, and 14 bases lay in between. CDR3 length: 16 residues. CDR3 region: CAISSAGKDSGNTIYF. In DNA, the CDR3 is TGTGCCATCAGTTCGGCGGGAAAGGACTCTGGAAACACCATATATTTT.

This clone was seen only once. This chain links TRBV20-1 with TRBJ2-3; no firm D call. CDR1 DFQATT and CDR2 SNEGSKA come from the germline V gene (reference sequence). V shed 3 bases and J shed 5 bases, with 6 bases lying between them. The CDR3 extends over 11 amino acids. The CDR3 here is CSARAVDTQYF. The CDR3 DNA reads as TGCAGTGCTAGGGCGGTAGATACGCAGTATTTT.

The V call is TRBV14, the J call TRBJ1-5; D remains ambiguous. Trimming took off 0 bases at V and 9 bases at J, with 9 bases between the two ends. CDR3 size: 13 residues. The germline V gene has CDR1 SGHDN and CDR2 FVKESK. This chain's CDR3 is CASSQDGEGPQHF. Here the CDR3 DNA reads TGTGCCAGCAGCCAAGACGGCGAGGGGCCCCAGCATTTT.

The table lists this clone with a count of one. V and J are TRBV10-3 and TRBJ2-5; possible D gene TRBD2, 5 bases. CDR3 length: 13 amino acids. Germline V CDR1 and CDR2: ENHRY, SYGVKD. With 10 bases removed from V and 3 bases from J, the gap between germline ends came to 15 bases. CDR3 region: CATQRWGEETQYF. CDR3 bases: TGTGCCACCCAAAGGTGGGGAGAAGAGACCCAGTACTTC.

The chain combines TRBV3-1 (or the pseudogene TRBV3-2) with TRBJ1-2; 10 bases map to TRBD1. The CDR3 is made up of 16 amino acids. The ends lost 1 base at V and 6 bases at J; junction bases unmatched: 8. Germline V CDR1 and CDR2: LGHDT, YNNKEL (reference sequence). Written as DNA, the CDR3 is TGTGCCAGCAGCCAAGGGAAAAGGGACAGGGGAAATGGCTACACCTTC. This codes for CASSQGKRDRGNGYTF.

This chain links TRBV21-1 with TRBJ2-7; the D call TRBD2 from the table was never checked on the DNA. TRBV21-1 constitutes a pseudogene. This CDR3 has 13 residues. The CDR3 here is CASNRTSGGKQYV. CDR3 bases: TGTGCCAGCAACAGGACTAGCGGGGGGAAGCAGTACGTC.

V is TRBV5-1 and J is TRBJ2-3; unclear D gene. This CDR3 comprises 13 residues. With 6 bases removed from V and 0 bases from J, the gap between germline ends came to 8 bases. CDR1 and CDR2 from the germline V gene are SGHRS and YFSETQ. The CDR3 sequence is CASNAGSTDTQYF. The CDR3 DNA reads TGCGCCAGCAATGCTGGTAGCACAGATACGCAGTATTTT.

This clone was seen just once. The rearrangement links TRBV7-8 to TRBJ1-6; a weak D match, TRBD1 (6 bases). Germline values: CDR1 SGHVS, CDR2 FQNEAQ. V was trimmed by 6 bases and J by 7 bases, leaving 13 bases between them. There are 14 residues in the CDR3. The CDR3 is CASSPTGPNSPLHF. The CDR3 DNA follows: TGTGCCAGCAGTCCGACAGGACCGAATTCACCCCTCCACTTT. Using reference TRBV7-8 and TRBJ1-6 for the parts outside the CDR3, the full variable domain is GAGVSQSPRYKVAKRGQDVALRCDPISGHVSLFWYQQALGQGPEFLTYFQNEAQLDKSGLPSDRFFAERPEGSVSTLKIQRTQQEDSAVYLCASSPTGPNSPLHFGNGTRLTVT.

This rearrangement joins TRBV24-1 to TRBJ2-2; D perhaps matches TRBD1 (5 bases). V was shortened by 3 bases and J by 0 bases, with 7 bases between the two germline ends. The CDR3 is made up of 15 amino acids. CDR1 is KGHDR, CDR2 SFDVKD, per germline. This CDR3 reads CATSDKGTNTGELFF. For the CDR3, the DNA is TGTGCCACCAGTGATAAGGGGACGAACACCGGGGAGCTGTTTTTT.

The chain uses TRBV6-5 and TRBJ2-6; D is uncertain. The V gene's germline CDR1 is MNHEY and CDR2 SVGAGI. This CDR3 is built from 15 residues. V lost 6 bases and J 4 bases, leaving 13 bases between the germline ends. CDR3 DNA: TGTGCCAGCAGGGTTGGGCCGGCGGGGGCCAACGTCCTGACTTTC. Its protein product is CASRVGPAGANVLTF.

The genes are TRBV3-1 (or the pseudogene TRBV3-2) and TRBJ2-1, with 7 bases matching TRBD1. Germline CDR1 and CDR2: LGHDT and YNNKEL (reference sequence). The trim removed 4 bases at V and 8 bases at J, leaving 11 bases unmatched. The CDR3 contains 15 residues. CDR3 residues: CASSPTRQGFHEQFF. As DNA, the CDR3 is TGTGCCAGCAGCCCCACACGACAGGGTTTTCATGAGCAGTTCTTC.

The chain links TRBV9 to TRBJ1-1; 7 nucleotides agree with TRBD1. The CDR3 length is 14 residues. Germline values: CDR1 SGDLS, CDR2 YYNGEE. V trimming: 8 bases; J trimming: 2 bases; junction bases outside the gene matches: 9. CDR3 coding DNA: TGTGCCAGTGCTTCACAGGGGATTAACACTGAAGCTTTCTTT. Translating gives CASASQGINTEAFF. Supplemented by reference TRBV9 and TRBJ1-1, the full variable domain reads DSGVTQTPKHLITATGQRVTLRCSPRSGDLSVYWYQQSLDQGLQFLIQYYNGEERAKGNILERFSAQQFPDLHSELNLSSLELGDSALYFCASASQGINTEAFFGQGTRLTVV.